The 6 T cell receptor beta chains below come from one sample, sequenced in a study of tumor and adjacent non-tumor tissue in lung cancer. RNA was extracted from bulk tissue without any cell sorting. A modified ARM-PCR protocol with three rounds of nested PCR amplified TCRbeta. TCRdb passed the multiplex PCR reads through MiXCR, listing each CDR3 protein once. The repertoire holds some 99,000 distinct CDR3 sequences, with roughly 73% as singletons. The sequenced material came from lung tumor tissue. Every receptor here comes from a woman between 55 and 75 years old with non-small cell lung cancer.

The chain carries TRBV6-4 and TRBJ2-2, with no clear D. V lost 5 bases and J 4 bases, leaving 14 bases between the germline ends. The CDR3 contains 15 residues. From germline, CDR1 is MRHNA and CDR2 SNTAGT. The CDR3 DNA is TGTGCCAGCAGTCCCCAGTTAGAGATCACCGGGGAGCTGTTTTTT. Its translation: CASSPQLEITGELFF.

This clonotype was seen a handful of times. The conserved phenylalanine or tryptophan is not found at the CDR3 terminus, so this likely reflects a read error. This chain joins TRBV13 and TRBJ2-2; TRBD1 agrees at 11 bases. The CDR3 runs to 14 residues. Germline V lookup: CDR1 PRHDT, CDR2 FYEKMQ (reference sequence). With V trimmed by 5 bases and J by 9 bases, 5 bases remained unmatched. CDR3 sequence reads: CASSARTGGRELFS. The CDR3 region has the DNA TGTGCCAGCAGCGCCCGGACAGGGGGCCGGGAGCTGTTTTCT.

Regarding this clonotype: Germline is not matched at one junction end, which may reflect a read error. This chain joins TRBV20-1 and TRBJ1-1; no clear D gene. The CDR3 has 13 amino acids. CDR1 and CDR2 from the germline V gene are DFQATT and SNEGSKA (reference sequence). The CDR3 coding sequence is TGCAGTGGCTGGGGAGAATCGAACGCTGAAGCTTTCTTT. This codes for CSGWGESNAEAFF.

Of note for this clonotype: The junction differs from germline at one of its ends, possibly a read error. The chain uses TRBV11-2 and TRBJ2-6; D perhaps matches TRBD1 (5 bases). The length of the CDR3 is 14 residues. Germline-derived CDR1 and CDR2 are SGHAT and FQNNGV. In nucleotides, the CDR3 is TGTGCCAGCAGTACCCTCTCTGGGGCCAACGTCCTGACCTTC. It codes for CASSTLSGANVLTF.

On this clonotype itself: Relative to the germline gene, one junction end is altered; a read error may explain this. This chain connects TRBV11-3 to TRBJ1-6; TRBD1 might be the D (6 bases). The CDR3 is made up of 15 amino acids. The germline V gene has CDR1 SGHNT and CDR2 YENEEA. The CDR3, as DNA: TGTGCCGGTAGCTTAGAGGACAGATATAATTCACTCCTCCACTTT. Amino acids: CAGSLEDRYNSLLHF.

A note on this clonotype: This may stem from a read error, because a much larger clone lies one nucleotide away. The chain uses TRBV6-2 or TRBV6-3 and TRBJ2-5, with D unclear. V dropped 7 bases and J dropped 6 bases, with 15 bases sitting between them. CDR3 length equals 13 residues. Germline loops: CDR1 MNHEY, CDR2 SVGEGT. The CDR3 is CASTFTVRKTQYF. The CDR3 DNA is TGTGCCAGCACCTTTACGGTACGGAAGACCCAGTACTTC.